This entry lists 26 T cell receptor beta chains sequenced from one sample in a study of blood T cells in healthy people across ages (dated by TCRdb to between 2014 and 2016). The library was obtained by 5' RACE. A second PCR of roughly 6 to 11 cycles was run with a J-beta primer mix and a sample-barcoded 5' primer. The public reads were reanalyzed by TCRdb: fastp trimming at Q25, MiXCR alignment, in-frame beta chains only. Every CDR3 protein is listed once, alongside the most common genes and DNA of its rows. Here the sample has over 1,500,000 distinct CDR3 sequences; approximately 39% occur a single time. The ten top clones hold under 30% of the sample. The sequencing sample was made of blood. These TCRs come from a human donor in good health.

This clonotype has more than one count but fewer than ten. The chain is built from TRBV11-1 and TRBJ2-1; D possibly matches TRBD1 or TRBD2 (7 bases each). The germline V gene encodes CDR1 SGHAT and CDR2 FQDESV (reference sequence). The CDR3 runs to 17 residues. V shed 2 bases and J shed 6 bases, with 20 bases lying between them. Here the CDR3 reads CASSLNPGRGGPNEQFF. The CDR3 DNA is TGTGCCAGCAGCTTAAATCCCGGCAGGGGGGGGCCCAATGAGCAGTTCTTC.

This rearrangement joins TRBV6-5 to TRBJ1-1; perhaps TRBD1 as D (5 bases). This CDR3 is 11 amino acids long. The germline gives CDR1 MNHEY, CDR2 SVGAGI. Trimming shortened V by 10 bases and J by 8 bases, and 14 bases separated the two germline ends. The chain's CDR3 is CAISFGTEAFF. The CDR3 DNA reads TGTGCCATCAGCTTCGGGACGGAAGCTTTCTTT.

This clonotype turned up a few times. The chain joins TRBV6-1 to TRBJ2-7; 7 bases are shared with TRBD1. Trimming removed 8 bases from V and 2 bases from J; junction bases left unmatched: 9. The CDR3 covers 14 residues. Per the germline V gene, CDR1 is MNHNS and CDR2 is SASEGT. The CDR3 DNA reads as TGTGCCAGCGATAGGGGGCAGGCACCCTACGAGCAGTACTTC. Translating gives CASDRGQAPYEQYF.

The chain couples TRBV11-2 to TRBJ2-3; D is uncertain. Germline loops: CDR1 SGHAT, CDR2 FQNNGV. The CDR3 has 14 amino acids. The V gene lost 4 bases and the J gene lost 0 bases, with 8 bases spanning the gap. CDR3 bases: TGTGCCAGCAGCTCGATAAGTAGCACAGATACGCAGTATTTT. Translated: CASSSISSTDTQYF.

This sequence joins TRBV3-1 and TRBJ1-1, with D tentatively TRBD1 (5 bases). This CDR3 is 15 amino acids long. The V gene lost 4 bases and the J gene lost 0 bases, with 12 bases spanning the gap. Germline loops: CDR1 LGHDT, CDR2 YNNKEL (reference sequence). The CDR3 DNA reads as TGTGCCAGCAGCCGTCTGGGGGGACTGAACACTGAAGCTTTCTTT. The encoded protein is CASSRLGGLNTEAFF.

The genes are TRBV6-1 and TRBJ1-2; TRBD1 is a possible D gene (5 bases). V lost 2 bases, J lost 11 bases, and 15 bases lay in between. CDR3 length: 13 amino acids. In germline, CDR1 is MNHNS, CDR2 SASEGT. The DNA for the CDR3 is TGTGCCAGCAGTGAAACAGGCTTCTCAGGGTACACCTTC. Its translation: CASSETGFSGYTF.

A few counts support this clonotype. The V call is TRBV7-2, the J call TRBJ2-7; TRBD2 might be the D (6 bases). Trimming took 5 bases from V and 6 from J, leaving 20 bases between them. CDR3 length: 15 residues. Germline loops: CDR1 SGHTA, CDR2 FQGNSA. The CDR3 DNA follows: TGTGCCAGCAGCCCAGAGAGGGTGGCGGGACCCGAGCAGTACTTC. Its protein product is CASSPERVAGPEQYF.

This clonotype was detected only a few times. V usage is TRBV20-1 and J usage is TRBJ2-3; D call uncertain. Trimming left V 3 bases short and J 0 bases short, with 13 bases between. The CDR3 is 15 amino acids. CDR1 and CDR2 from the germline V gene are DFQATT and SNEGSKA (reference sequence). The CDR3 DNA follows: TGCAGTGCTAGTGTACAGACAACTAGCACAGATACGCAGTATTTT. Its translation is CSASVQTTSTDTQYF.

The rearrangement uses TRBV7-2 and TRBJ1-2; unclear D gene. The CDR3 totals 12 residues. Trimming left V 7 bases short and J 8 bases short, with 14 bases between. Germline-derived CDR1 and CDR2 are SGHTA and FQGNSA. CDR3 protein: CASTSSGVGYTF. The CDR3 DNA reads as TGTGCCAGCACCTCCAGCGGGGTCGGCTACACCTTC.

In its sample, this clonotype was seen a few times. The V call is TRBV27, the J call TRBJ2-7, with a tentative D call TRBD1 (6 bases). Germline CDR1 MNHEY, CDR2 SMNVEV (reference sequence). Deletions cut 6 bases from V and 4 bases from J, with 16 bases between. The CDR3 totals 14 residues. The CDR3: CASRLQGITYEQYF. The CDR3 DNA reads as TGTGCCAGCAGATTACAGGGTATCACGTACGAGCAGTACTTC.

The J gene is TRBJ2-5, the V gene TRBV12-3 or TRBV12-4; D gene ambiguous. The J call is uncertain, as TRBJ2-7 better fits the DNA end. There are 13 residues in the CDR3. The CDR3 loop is CASRLKGTYEQYF. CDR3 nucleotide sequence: TGTGCCAGCAGACTCAAGGGAACGTACGAGCAGTACTTC.

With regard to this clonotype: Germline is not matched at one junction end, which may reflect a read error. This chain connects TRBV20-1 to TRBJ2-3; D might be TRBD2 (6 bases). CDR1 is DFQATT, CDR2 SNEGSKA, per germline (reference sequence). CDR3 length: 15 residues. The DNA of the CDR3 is TGCAGTGCTAGATATCCGGGGGAATACACAAATACGCAGTATTTT. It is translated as CSARYPGEYTNTQYF.

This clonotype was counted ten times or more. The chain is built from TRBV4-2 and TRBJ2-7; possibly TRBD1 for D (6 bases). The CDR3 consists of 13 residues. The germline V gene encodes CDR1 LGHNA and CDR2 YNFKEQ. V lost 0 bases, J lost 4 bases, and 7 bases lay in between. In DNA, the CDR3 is TGTGCCAGCAGCCAAGAGACAGGATACGAGCAGTACTTC. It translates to CASSQETGYEQYF.

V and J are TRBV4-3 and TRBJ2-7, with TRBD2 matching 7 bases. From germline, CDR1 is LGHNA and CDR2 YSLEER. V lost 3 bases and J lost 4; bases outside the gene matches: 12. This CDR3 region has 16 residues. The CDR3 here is CASSHLGGTSAYEQYF. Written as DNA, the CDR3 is TGCGCCAGCAGCCACCTGGGAGGGACTTCAGCGTACGAGCAGTACTTC.

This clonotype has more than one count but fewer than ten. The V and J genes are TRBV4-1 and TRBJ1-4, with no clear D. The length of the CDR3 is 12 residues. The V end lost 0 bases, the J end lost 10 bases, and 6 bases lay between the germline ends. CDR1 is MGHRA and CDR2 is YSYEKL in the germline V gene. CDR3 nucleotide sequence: TGCGCCAGCAGCCAAGATCCCCCAAAACTGTTTTTT. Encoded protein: CASSQDPPKLFF.

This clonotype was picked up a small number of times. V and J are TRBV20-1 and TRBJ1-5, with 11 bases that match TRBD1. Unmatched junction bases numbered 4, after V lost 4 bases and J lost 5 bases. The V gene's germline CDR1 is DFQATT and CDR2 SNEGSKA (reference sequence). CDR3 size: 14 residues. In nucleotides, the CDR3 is TGCAGTGCTAAGCCGGGACAGGGGGATCAGCCCCAGCATTTT. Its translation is CSAKPGQGDQPQHF.

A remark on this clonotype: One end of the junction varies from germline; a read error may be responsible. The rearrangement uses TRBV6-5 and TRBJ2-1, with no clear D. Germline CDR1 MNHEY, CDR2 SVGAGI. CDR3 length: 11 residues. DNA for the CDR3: TGTGCCAGCATCTCCTGCAATGAGCAGTTCTTC. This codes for CASISCNEQFF.

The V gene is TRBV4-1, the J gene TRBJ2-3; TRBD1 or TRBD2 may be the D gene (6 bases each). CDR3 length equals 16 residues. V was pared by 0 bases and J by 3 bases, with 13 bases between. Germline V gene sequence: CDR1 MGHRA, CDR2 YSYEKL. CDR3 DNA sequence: TGCGCCAGCAGCCAAGAAAGGGGGGCTCGTACAGATACGCAGTATTTT. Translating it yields CASSQERGARTDTQYF.

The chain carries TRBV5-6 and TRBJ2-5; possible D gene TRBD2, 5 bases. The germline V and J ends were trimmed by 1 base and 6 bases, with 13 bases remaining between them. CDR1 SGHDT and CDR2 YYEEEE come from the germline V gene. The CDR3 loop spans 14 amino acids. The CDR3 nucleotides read TGTGCCAGCAGCTTGTACGGGGAATTACAGACCCAGTACTTC. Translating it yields CASSLYGELQTQYF. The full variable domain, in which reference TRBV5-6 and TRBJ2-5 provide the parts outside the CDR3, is DAGVTQSPTHLIKTRGQQVTLRCSPKSGHDTVSWYQQALGQGPQFIFQYYEEEERQRGNFPDRFSGHQFPNYSSELNVNALLLGDSALYLCASSLYGELQTQYFGPGTRLLVL.

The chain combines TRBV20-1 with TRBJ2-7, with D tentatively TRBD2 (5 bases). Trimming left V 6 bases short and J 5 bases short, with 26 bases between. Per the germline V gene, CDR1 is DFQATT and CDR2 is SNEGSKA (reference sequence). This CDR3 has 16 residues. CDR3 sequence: CSASGFWARAEHEQYF. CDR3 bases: TGCAGTGCCAGCGGCTTTTGGGCTAGGGCTGAGCACGAGCAGTACTTC.

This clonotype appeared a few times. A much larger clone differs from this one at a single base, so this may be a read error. This CDR3 is CASGASGVRGADVLTF. In DNA, the CDR3 is TGTGCCAGCGGCGCCTCGGGTGTGCGCGGGGCCGACGTCCTGACTTTC. The chain carries TRBV6-5 and TRBJ2-6, with a weak D call TRBD2 (6 bases). The V gene's germline CDR1 is MNHEY and CDR2 SVGAGI. The CDR3 is 16 residues long.

The CDR3, as DNA: TGCAGTGCAGAACCCGGACTAGCGGGGGGGTCGAGCTCCTACGAGCAGTACTTC. This translates into CSAEPGLAGGSSSYEQYF. The chain uses TRBV20-1 and TRBJ2-7; 15 nucleotides agree with TRBD2. Unmatched junction bases numbered 12, after V lost 6 bases and J lost 0 bases. Germline V gene data show CDR1 as DFQATT and CDR2 as SNEGSKA (reference sequence). The CDR3 has 18 residues.

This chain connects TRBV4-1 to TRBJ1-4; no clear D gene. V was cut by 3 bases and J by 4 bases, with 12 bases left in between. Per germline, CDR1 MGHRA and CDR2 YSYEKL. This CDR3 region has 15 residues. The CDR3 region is CASSQRHPDNEKLFF. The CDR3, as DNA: TGCGCCAGCAGCCAGAGACATCCTGATAATGAAAAACTGTTTTTT.

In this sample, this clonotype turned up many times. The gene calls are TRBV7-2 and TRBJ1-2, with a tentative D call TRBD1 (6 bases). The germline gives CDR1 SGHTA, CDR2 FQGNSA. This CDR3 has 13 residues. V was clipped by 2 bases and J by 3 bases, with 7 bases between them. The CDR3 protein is CASSLRTDYGYTF. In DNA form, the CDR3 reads TGTGCCAGCAGCTTAAGGACAGACTATGGCTACACCTTC.

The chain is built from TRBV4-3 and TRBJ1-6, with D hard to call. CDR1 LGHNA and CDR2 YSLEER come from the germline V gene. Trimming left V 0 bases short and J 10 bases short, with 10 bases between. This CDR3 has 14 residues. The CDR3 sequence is CASSQESKLSPLHF. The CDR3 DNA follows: TGCGCCAGCAGCCAAGAGAGCAAGTTGTCACCCCTCCACTTT.

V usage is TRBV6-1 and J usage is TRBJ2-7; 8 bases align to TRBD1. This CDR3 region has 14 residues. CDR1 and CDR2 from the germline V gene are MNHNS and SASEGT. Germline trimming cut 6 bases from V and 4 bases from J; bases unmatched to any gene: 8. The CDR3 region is CASRPDRVGYEQYF. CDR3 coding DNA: TGTGCCAGCAGACCGGACAGGGTAGGATACGAGCAGTACTTC.